This T cell receptor (beta chain) originates from a study of CD8+ T cells in alopecia areata. At the level of the study: Tofacitinib dosing lasted 6 to 18 months, which was then followed by 6 months off drug.

In alopecia areata patients, both lesional scalp punch biopsies and peripheral blood were collected. Trimming left V 0 bases short and J 0 bases short, with 10 bases between. The CDR3 is 16 residues long. Germline assignment: CDR1 SGHDT and CDR2 YYEEEE. Reverse transcribed after extraction, RNA yielded cDNA as the sequencing template. Using immunoSEQ multiplex PCR, the repertoire was profiled, and TCRdb retains in-frame clones only, with some absent. The sample gives hundreds of thousands of clones, about two thirds of which show up once; around 1.2% is in the top ten. The sample was CD4+ T cells sorted from blood, taken at week 0. The chain combines TRBV5-6 with TRBJ1-5, with a tentative D call TRBD1 (5 bases). This sequence originates from a human donor with alopecia areata. The CDR3: CASSLGGPFSNQPQHF. The DNA for the CDR3 is TGTGCCAGCAGCTTGGGGGGACCTTTTAGCAATCAGCCCCAGCATTTT.